This entry describes one T cell receptor (beta chain). Sequence at one end of the junction differs from germline and may be a read error. This entry is derived from a study of OX40 agonist ivuxolimab in advanced cancers. Background on the study: Treatment of patients was with ivuxolimab, an agonistic anti-OX40 (CD134) antibody. Earlier anti-PD-1, anti-PD-L1 or anti-CTLA-4 therapy was permitted; roughly 40% had received some.

Here immunoSEQ multiplex PCR was the method, and the copy in TCRdb shows in-frame clones only, minus some. The repertoire holds over 45,000 clones, roughly 85% seen once, with roughly 3.4% in the top ten. The CDR3 sequence is 15 residues long. From germline, CDR1 is SGHAT and CDR2 FQNNGV. The gene calls are TRBV11-2 and TRBJ1-1; possibly TRBD1 for D (5 bases). This specimen consisted of CD4+ or CD8+ T cells sorted from blood, obtained in a trial of the OX40 agonist ivuxolimab. The sequence was collected from an adult with an advanced solid tumor such as melanoma, head and neck, liver or kidney cancer. CDR3 protein: CASSQEWGGNTEAFF. DNA for the CDR3: TGCGCCAGCAGCCAAGAGTGGGGGGGGAACACTGAAGCTTTCTTT.